A single sample is the source of the 13 T cell receptor beta chains below, sequenced in a study of PD-1 blockade in classical Hodgkin lymphoma (dated by TCRdb to 2020 to 2022). Libraries were prepared through the immunoSEQ multiplex PCR assay. TCRdb provides this immuneACCESS table in a form limited to in-frame rearrangements. Some clones are lacking; in checked studies, under half of them reflect an unresolved V gene, and why the rest are absent is not known. This sample comprises 35,000 to 45,000 clones, 69% of them detected only once. Roughly an eighth of the sample is taken by the ten largest. The time point label, as the study defines it: cycle 2 day 1 (C2D1) of nivolumab. Every trial patient had relapsed after autologous stem cell transplantation, and cohorts A, B and C differed in prior brentuximab vedotin exposure. The source material was peripheral blood mononuclear cells (PBMCs), sampled before the second cycle of nivolumab. The receptors come from a human donor with classical Hodgkin lymphoma.

This rearrangement joins TRBV20-1 to TRBJ2-1; D is uncertain. Germline lookup yields CDR1 DFQATT and CDR2 SNEGSKA (reference sequence). Deletions cut 4 bases from V and 12 bases from J, with 10 bases between. This CDR3 contains 10 residues. The CDR3 DNA reads as TGCAGTGCTACGGATGTGGGGCAGTTCTTC. Amino acids: CSATDVGQFF.

This chain connects TRBV6-6 to TRBJ1-3; 8 positions agree with TRBD1. Germline V gene data show CDR1 as MNHNY and CDR2 as SVGAGI (reference sequence). Trimming cost V 6 bases and J 1 base; bases outside gene matches: 5. This CDR3 is 15 amino acids long. CDR3 nucleotide sequence: TGTGCCAGCAGGAGTACAGGGGGTTCTGGAAACACCATATATTTT. Amino acid sequence: CASRSTGGSGNTIYF.

This chain uses TRBV7-8 with TRBJ1-1; perhaps TRBD1 as D (5 bases). CDR1 is SGHVS, CDR2 FQNEAQ, per germline. Trimming removed 3 bases from V and 4 bases from J, with 15 bases in between. The CDR3 spans 15 residues. The CDR3 sequence is CASSFGGADGTEAFF. The CDR3 bases are TGTGCCAGCAGCTTTGGAGGGGCTGACGGCACTGAAGCTTTCTTT. Using reference TRBV7-8 and TRBJ1-1 for the parts outside the CDR3, the full variable domain is GAGVSQSPRYKVAKRGQDVALRCDPISGHVSLFWYQQALGQGPEFLTYFQNEAQLDKSGLPSDRFFAERPEGSVSTLKIQRTQQEDSAVYLCASSFGGADGTEAFFGQGTRLTVV.

This clone was seen a handful of times. The chain recombines TRBV7-9 with TRBJ2-3; TRBD1 agrees at 8 bases. The length of the CDR3 is 16 residues. The J segment lost 4 bases and the V segment lost 5 bases, leaving 11 bases of the junction unmatched. Germline CDR1 is SEHNR and CDR2 is FQNEAQ (reference sequence). The CDR3 DNA is TGTGCCAGCAGCCTGTCCAGGGGGCCGAGGCCAGATACGCAGTATTTT. Translating gives CASSLSRGPRPDTQYF.

V gene TRBV15 combines with J gene TRBJ1-5; no firm D call. The V and J ends lost 0 bases and 3 bases respectively, with 6 bases between them. The CDR3 loop spans 14 amino acids. From germline, CDR1 is LNHNV and CDR2 YYDKDF (reference sequence). Here the CDR3 reads CATSRDLNNQPQHF. In nucleotides, the CDR3 is TGTGCCACCAGCAGAGATCTTAACAATCAGCCCCAGCATTTT. The variable domain in full, completed from reference TRBV15 and TRBJ1-5, reads DAMVIQNPRYQVTQFGKPVTLSCSQTLNHNVMYWYQQKSSQAPKLLFHYYDKDFNNEADTPDNFQSRRPNTSFCFLDIRSPGLGDTAMYLCATSRDLNNQPQHFGDGTRLSIL.

This rearrangement joins TRBV10-3 to TRBJ1-4; the D is unclear. Germline CDR1 reads ENHRY; CDR2 reads SYGVKD. Trimming removed 4 bases from V and 0 bases from J, with 6 bases in between. This CDR3 has 14 residues. The CDR3 loop reads CAISASSTNEKLFF. In DNA form, the CDR3 reads TGTGCCATCAGTGCCAGTTCAACTAATGAAAAACTGTTTTTT.

This clone occurred a few times. The V and J genes are TRBV7-9 and TRBJ2-2, with 8 bases aligning to TRBD1. Germline assignment: CDR1 SEHNR and CDR2 FQNEAQ (reference sequence). J gave up 5 bases and V 3 bases, and 5 bases lay outside the gene matches. The CDR3 has 15 amino acids. CDR3 sequence (DNA): TGTGCCAGCAGCTTGCAGGGGGCTCTGACCGGGGAGCTGTTTTTT. Amino acid sequence: CASSLQGALTGELFF.

The rearrangement joins TRBV30 to TRBJ1-6; D unclear. This CDR3 region has 15 residues. Germline loops: CDR1 GTSNPN, CDR2 SVGIG (reference sequence). With 0 bases removed from V and 7 bases from J, the gap between germline ends came to 13 bases. CDR3 sequence (DNA): TGTGCCTGGAGTGTAGGCCCGAGACCGAATTCACCCCTCCACTTT. It is translated as CAWSVGPRPNSPLHF.

As concerns this clone: Distinct nucleotide sequences in the sample also encode this CDR3. CDR3 sequence: CASSQDVGSYNEQFF. The CDR3 DNA is TGCGCCAGCAGCCAAGATGTCGGGTCCTACAATGAGCAGTTCTTC. The chain carries TRBV4-3 and TRBJ2-1; D uncertain. The CDR3 sequence is 15 residues long. Germline V CDR1 and CDR2: LGHNA, YSLEER. V was clipped by 0 bases and J by 1 base, with 7 bases between them.

The chain couples TRBV4-1 to TRBJ1-4; no clear D. Germline CDR1 MGHRA, CDR2 YSYEKL. This CDR3 contains 16 residues. Trimming left V 1 base short and J 2 bases short, with 11 bases between. The CDR3 is CASSQGVAATNEKLFF. CDR3 nucleotide sequence: TGCGCCAGCAGCCAAGGTGTAGCGGCTACTAATGAAAAACTGTTTTTT.

This rearrangement joins TRBV19 to TRBJ2-1, with D perhaps TRBD2 (5 bases). V shed 3 bases and J shed 0 bases, with 9 bases lying between them. The CDR3 is 15 residues long. Looked up from germline, CDR1 is LNHDA and CDR2 is SQIVND (reference sequence). The CDR3 sequence is CASSISDFSYNEQFF. For the CDR3, the DNA is TGTGCCAGTAGTATTAGCGACTTCTCCTACAATGAGCAGTTCTTC.

The chain uses TRBV30 and TRBJ1-6, with D unclear. Germline-derived CDR1 and CDR2 are GTSNPN and SVGIG (reference sequence). The germline V and J ends were trimmed by 3 bases and 10 bases, with 13 bases remaining between them. The CDR3 covers 13 residues. The CDR3 loop reads CAWSLSRGSPLHF. CDR3 nucleotide sequence: TGTGCCTGGAGCCTAAGCCGGGGATCACCCCTCCACTTT.

V usage is TRBV4-3 and J usage is TRBJ2-7; D unresolved. Germline CDR1 LGHNA, CDR2 YSLEER. V was trimmed by 0 bases and J by 4 bases, leaving 7 bases between them. The CDR3 consists of 13 residues. The DNA for the CDR3 is TGCGCCAGCAGCCAAGACATGGGTTACGAGCAGTACTTC. This codes for CASSQDMGYEQYF.